The 5 T cell receptor beta chains presented below share a single source sample, sequenced in a study of CD8+ T cells in alopecia areata. RNA extraction and reverse transcription yielded cDNA as sequencing template. Sequencing used immunoSEQ multiplex PCR; TCRdb keeps in-frame clones, though not all of them. The table shows 100,000 to 150,000 clones, with 55% to 65% occurring only once. Material for sequencing was CD4+ T cells sorted from blood. The receptors come from a human donor in good health.

V usage is TRBV27 and J usage is TRBJ1-1; D call uncertain. CDR1 is MNHEY, CDR2 SMNVEV, per germline (reference sequence). V lost 2 bases and J 5 bases, leaving 3 bases between the germline ends. The CDR3 extends over 11 amino acids. CDR3 sequence: CASSLGTEAFF. The CDR3 nucleotides read TGTGCCAGCAGTTTAGGGACTGAAGCTTTCTTT.

This clone was seen only once. The V gene is TRBV9, the J gene TRBJ1-6; D not certain. Trimming stripped 0 bases from V and 7 bases from J, with 2 bases between. This CDR3 has 12 amino acids. CDR1 SGDLS and CDR2 YYNGEE come from the germline V gene. The DNA for the CDR3 is TGTGCCAGCAGCGTAGAAAATTCACCCCTCCACTTT. Amino acids: CASSVENSPLHF.

The V call is TRBV7-2, the J call TRBJ2-2; 15 nucleotides match TRBD2. V was clipped by 5 bases and J by 6 bases; unmatched bases: 7. Germline CDR1 SGHTA, CDR2 FQGNSA. The CDR3 is 17 amino acids. The CDR3: CASSPWTSGGAPGELFF. CDR3 nucleotide sequence: TGTGCCAGCAGCCCTTGGACTAGCGGGGGGGCTCCCGGGGAGCTGTTTTTT. Combining the CDR3 with reference TRBV7-2 and TRBJ2-2 gives the whole variable domain GAGVSQSPSNKVTEKGKDVELRCDPISGHTALYWYRQSLGQGLEFLIYFQGNSAPDKSGLPSDRFSAERTGGSVSTLTIQRTQQEDSAVYLCASSPWTSGGAPGELFFGEGSRLTVL.

The J gene is TRBJ1-4, the V gene TRBV5-1, with D possibly TRBD1 on 6 matching bases. CDR3 length equals 13 residues. Germline values: CDR1 SGHRS, CDR2 YFSETQ. Trimming stripped 3 bases from V and 6 bases from J, with 9 bases between. The CDR3 bases are TGCGCCAGCAGCTGGACAGTTGATGAAAAACTGTTTTTT. It codes for CASSWTVDEKLFF.

The chain carries TRBV29-1 and TRBJ2-5; either TRBD1 or TRBD2 may supply D (5 bases each). Germline CDR1 reads SQVTM; CDR2 reads ANQGSEA. CDR3 length equals 13 residues. Trimming left V 3 bases short and J 2 bases short, with 10 bases between. CDR3 sequence (DNA): TGCAGCGTTGAGGGACGGAGACAAGAGACCCAGTACTTC. This translates into CSVEGRRQETQYF.